One and the same sample provided the 28 T cell receptor beta chains below, sequenced in a study of CD8 T cells in Susac syndrome. RNA in amounts of roughly 0.45 to 1 ug was reverse transcribed with random hexamers. One entry per CDR3 protein results from TCRdb running MiXCR on the immunoSEQ multiplex PCR reads. This table holds 160,000 or so distinct CDR3 sequences, just over 90% found once. The sample consisted of CD4+ T cells from PBMCs. All receptors derive from a human donor in good health.

The rearrangement links TRBV5-5 to TRBJ2-1; a weak D match, TRBD1 (6 bases). Germline CDR1 and CDR2: SGHKS and YYEKEE (reference sequence). V was trimmed by 4 bases and J by 1 base, leaving 12 bases between them. This CDR3 contains 15 residues. CDR3 region: CASSAGTYSYNEQFF. CDR3 nucleotide sequence: TGTGCCAGCAGCGCCGGGACATATTCCTACAATGAGCAGTTCTTC.

This clonotype was recorded once. This CDR3 reads CSASSPGTYQETQYF. Here the CDR3 DNA reads TGCAGTGCCTCTTCACCGGGCACGTACCAAGAGACCCAGTACTTC. This chain joins TRBV20-1 and TRBJ2-5; D not resolved. V was shortened by 6 bases and J by 0 bases, with 17 bases between the two germline ends. The germline V gene has CDR1 DFQATT and CDR2 SNEGSKA (reference sequence). CDR3 length: 15 residues.

This rearrangement joins TRBV20-1 to TRBJ2-3, with D uncertain. The germline gives CDR1 DFQATT, CDR2 SNEGSKA (reference sequence). V was shortened by 3 bases and J by 6 bases, with 10 bases between the two germline ends. This CDR3 contains 12 residues. The CDR3 bases are TGCAGTGCTAGTGGTGGGCCCGATACGCAGTATTTT. Amino acid sequence: CSASGGPDTQYF.

This clonotype was seen a handful of times. V and J are TRBV7-8 and TRBJ2-2; D remains unclear. The CDR3 length is 15 residues. In germline, CDR1 is SGHVS, CDR2 FQNEAQ. V was clipped by 0 bases and J by 6 bases, with 11 bases between them. CDR3 loop: CASSLASHSAGELFF. CDR3 nucleotide sequence: TGTGCCAGCAGCTTAGCATCCCATTCTGCCGGGGAGCTGTTTTTT.

V is TRBV7-8 and J is TRBJ2-5; D is unclear. CDR3 length: 11 amino acids. CDR1 and CDR2 (germline): SGHVS, FQNEAQ. V lost 5 bases and J lost 6, with 7 bases in between. The CDR3 DNA follows: TGTGCCAGCAGCCCCGGCCAGACCCAGTACTTC. It encodes CASSPGQTQYF. Full variable domain (missing parts from reference TRBV7-8 and TRBJ2-5): GAGVSQSPRYKVAKRGQDVALRCDPISGHVSLFWYQQALGQGPEFLTYFQNEAQLDKSGLPSDRFFAERPEGSVSTLKIQRTQQEDSAVYLCASSPGQTQYFGPGTRLLVL.

The rearrangement joins TRBV4-2 to TRBJ1-6; possible D gene TRBD1, 5 bases. Trimming took off 1 base at V and 13 bases at J, with 8 bases between the two ends. The CDR3 runs to 12 residues. Germline V lookup: CDR1 LGHNA, CDR2 YNFKEQ. The CDR3 spells CASSQGKGPLHF. Written as DNA, the CDR3 is TGTGCCAGCAGCCAAGGGAAGGGGCCCCTCCACTTT.

J is TRBJ2-1 and V is TRBV27; D possibly matches TRBD1 or TRBD2 (5 bases each). The germline CDR1 and CDR2 sequences are MNHEY and SMNVEV (reference sequence). CDR3 length equals 16 residues. Trimming took 3 bases from V and 4 from J, leaving 16 bases between them. CDR3 region: CASSFEIATVYNEQFF. As DNA, the CDR3 is TGTGCCAGCAGTTTCGAAATAGCGACAGTTTACAATGAGCAGTTCTTC.

V and J are TRBV18 and TRBJ1-6, with D unresolved. The CDR3 covers 14 residues. Germline V gene sequence: CDR1 KGHSH, CDR2 LQKENI. V was cut by 2 bases and J by 8 bases, with 10 bases left in between. CDR3 sequence reads: CASSPGSDDSPLHF. The CDR3 nucleotides are TGTGCCAGCTCACCAGGGTCAGATGATTCACCCCTCCACTTT.

J is TRBJ2-3 and V is TRBV20-1, with 9 bases lining up with TRBD2. The length of the CDR3 is 14 residues. The trim removed 6 bases at V and 3 bases at J, leaving 7 bases unmatched. Per the germline V gene, CDR1 is DFQATT and CDR2 is SNEGSKA (reference sequence). CDR3: CSAQRGLATDTQYF. The CDR3 DNA sequence: TGCAGTGCCCAACGGGGACTAGCAACAGATACGCAGTATTTT.

This sequence joins TRBV6-1 and TRBJ1-1, with TRBD1 matching over 7 bases. The CDR3 extends over 16 amino acids. CDR1 MNHNS and CDR2 SASEGT come from the germline V gene. V lost 5 bases to trimming and J lost 0 bases; unmatched junction nucleotides: 9. CDR3 region: CASSPRGGHLNTEAFF. CDR3 DNA: TGTGCCAGCAGTCCGCGAGGGGGCCACCTGAACACTGAAGCTTTCTTT.

This clonotype was found once. The chain has TRBV2 and TRBJ2-7; 13 nucleotides align to TRBD2. Germline loops: CDR1 SNHLY, CDR2 FYNNEI. The length of the CDR3 is 15 residues. V lost 6 bases and J lost 2; bases outside the gene matches: 4. DNA for the CDR3: TGTGCCAGCAGACTACTAGCGGGGGGGCCCTACGAGCAGTACTTC. Its translation: CASRLLAGGPYEQYF.

The CDR3 DNA sequence: TGTGCCATCAGTGGAACGGTCTACGAGCAGTACTTC. This encodes CAISGTVYEQYF. The chain couples TRBV10-3 to TRBJ2-7; D gene uncertain. V was shortened by 4 bases and J by 3 bases, with 7 bases between the two germline ends. Germline-derived CDR1 and CDR2 are ENHRY and SYGVKD. The CDR3 contains 12 residues.

The rearrangement joins TRBV19 to TRBJ1-6; 10 bases match TRBD1. This CDR3 is built from 16 residues. Per the germline V gene, CDR1 is LNHDA and CDR2 is SQIVND (reference sequence). The V and J ends lost 5 bases and 18 bases, in that order; junction bases with no gene match: 19. CDR3 DNA sequence: TGTGCCAGTAGTCCGCTAAGGACAGGGGGAAATTCACACCCCCACTTT. It codes for CASSPLRTGGNSHPHF.

This clonotype was seen once. This chain joins TRBV5-1 and TRBJ2-7, with TRBD1 matching over 9 bases. Germline CDR1 and CDR2: SGHRS and YFSETQ. V trimming: 5 bases; J trimming: 5 bases; junction bases outside the gene matches: 5. This CDR3 comprises 13 residues. CDR3 amino acids: CASRVQGANEQYF. CDR3 nucleotides: TGCGCCAGCAGAGTACAGGGGGCAAACGAGCAGTACTTC.

Concerning this clonotype itself: Germline and junction disagree at one end, which may indicate a read error. The CDR3 coding sequence is TGTGCCAGCAGCTTCGGACAGGGAGGAGAGACCCAGTACTTC. Its protein product is CASSFGQGGETQYF. The chain has TRBV5-1 and TRBJ2-5; 8 positions match TRBD1. CDR3 size: 14 residues. From germline, CDR1 is SGHRS and CDR2 YFSETQ.

CDR3 residues: CASGVDKNIQYF. CDR3 coding DNA: TGTGCCAGCGGGGTGGACAAAAACATTCAGTACTTC. The genes are TRBV3-1 and TRBJ2-4; D is unclear. Trimming left V 8 bases short and J 3 bases short, with 8 bases between. This CDR3 contains 12 residues. Germline V lookup: CDR1 LGHDT, CDR2 YNNKEL (reference sequence). Filled out from reference TRBV3-1 and TRBJ2-4, the complete variable domain reads DTAVSQTPKYLVTQMGNDKSIKCEQNLGHDTMYWYKQDSKKFLKIMFSYNNKELIINETVPNRFSPKSPDKAHLNLHINSLELGDSAVYFCASGVDKNIQYFGAGTRLSVL.

The chain is built from TRBV5-4 and TRBJ2-1; 9 bases are shared with TRBD2. Trimming at V came to 0 bases and at J to 4 bases, leaving 2 bases not matched to a gene. CDR3 length: 15 residues. Germline CDR1 SGHNT, CDR2 YYREEE (reference sequence). This CDR3 reads CASSLVAGGYNEQFF. The CDR3 coding sequence is TGTGCCAGCAGCTTGGTCGCGGGGGGGTACAATGAGCAGTTCTTC. Looking up the rest from reference TRBV5-4 and TRBJ2-1 gives the full variable domain: ETGVTQSPTHLIKTRGQQVTLRCSSQSGHNTVSWYQQALGQGPQFIFQYYREEENGRGNFPPRFSGLQFPNYSSELNVNALELDDSALYLCASSLVAGGYNEQFFGPGTRLTVL.

V usage is TRBV11-2 and J usage is TRBJ2-5; the match to TRBD2 covers 16 bases. CDR3 size: 18 residues. CDR1 is SGHAT, CDR2 FQNNGV, per germline. Trimming at V came to 6 bases and at J to 4 bases, leaving 11 bases not matched to a gene. The CDR3 loop is CASSFRRGLAGGRETQYF. The CDR3 region has the DNA TGTGCCAGCAGTTTCCGGCGGGGACTAGCGGGGGGGCGAGAGACCCAGTACTTC.

The CDR3 bases are TGCGCCAGCCCCCAAGGGACGACTCCTCATTTATTTTACCAAGAGACCCAGTACTTC. Amino acids: CASPQGTTPHLFYQETQYF. The genes are TRBV23-1 and TRBJ2-5; D is perhaps TRBD1 or TRBD2 (5 bases each). TRBV23-1 is an ORF for which the function is uncertain. The CDR3 covers 19 residues. V lost 8 bases, J lost 0 bases, and 28 bases lay in between.

The chain employs TRBV2 and TRBJ2-3; possibly TRBD1 for D (5 bases). Per germline, CDR1 SNHLY and CDR2 FYNNEI. The CDR3 extends over 14 amino acids. V was clipped by 4 bases and J by 6 bases, with 14 bases between them. Here the CDR3 DNA reads TGTGCCAGCAGTGGCACAGGTTATTCCGATACGCAGTATTTT. It encodes CASSGTGYSDTQYF.

V and J are TRBV5-1 and TRBJ2-7; D is perhaps TRBD2 (5 bases). The germline gives CDR1 SGHRS, CDR2 YFSETQ. The V end lost 2 bases, the J end lost 3 bases, and 18 bases lay between the germline ends. CDR3 length equals 16 residues. DNA of the CDR3: TGCGCCAGCAGCTTCGTAATTCCGGGAACCTACTACGAGCAGTACTTC. It encodes CASSFVIPGTYYEQYF.

The V call is TRBV3-1, the J call TRBJ1-1; D is ambiguous. CDR3 size: 11 residues. V gave up 3 bases and J gave up 8 bases, with 7 bases separating them. From germline, CDR1 is LGHDT and CDR2 YNNKEL (reference sequence). The CDR3 DNA reads TGTGCCAGCAGCCAGGCTACCGAAGCTTTCTTT. The encoded protein is CASSQATEAFF.

This rearrangement joins TRBV20-1 to TRBJ2-7, with D possibly TRBD1 on 6 matching bases. The CDR3 contains 13 residues. The germline gives CDR1 DFQATT, CDR2 SNEGSKA (reference sequence). V lost 5 bases, J lost 5 bases, and 16 bases lay in between. The CDR3 DNA is TGCAGTGCTCCTACAGGGTACAGGGACGAGCAGTACTTC. As protein: CSAPTGYRDEQYF.

In DNA form, the CDR3 reads TGTGCCAGCAGCGTCACGGGTTATAATTCACCCCTCCACTTT. This codes for CASSVTGYNSPLHF. The gene calls are TRBV9 and TRBJ1-6; D is undetermined. Germline V CDR1 and CDR2: SGDLS, YYNGEE. This CDR3 has 14 amino acids. Trimming removed 2 bases from V and 4 bases from J, with 7 bases in between.

The CDR3 DNA reads TGTGCCAGCAGTTACTCGGGGCAGGGGACCACTGAAGCTTTCTTT. Amino acid sequence: CASSYSGQGTTEAFF. The rearrangement links TRBV6-5 to TRBJ1-1, with D perhaps TRBD1 (6 bases). Germline V CDR1 and CDR2: MNHEY, SVGAGI. V lost 0 bases to trimming and J lost 4 bases, with 12 bases between them. The CDR3 loop spans 15 amino acids.

The chain has TRBV29-1 and TRBJ1-6; TRBD1 agrees at 7 bases. V dropped 4 bases and J dropped 7; count of bases not matched to a gene: 4. The CDR3 runs to 13 residues. CDR1 and CDR2 (germline): SQVTM, ANQGSEA. This CDR3 reads CSVAQGENSPLHF. As DNA, the CDR3 is TGCAGCGTTGCTCAGGGGGAGAATTCACCCCTCCACTTT.

CDR3 nucleotides: TGTGCCAGCAGCGCGAATCAGGGATTGGGTGGCTACACCTTC. This translates into CASSANQGLGGYTF. This chain connects TRBV3-1 to TRBJ1-2; tentatively, D is TRBD1 (5 bases). CDR1 is LGHDT and CDR2 is YNNKEL in the germline V gene (reference sequence). V was shortened by 5 bases and J by 7 bases, with 17 bases between the two germline ends. This CDR3 has 14 amino acids.

In this sample, this clonotype turned up once. The CDR3 loop reads CASSLGTMNTEAFF. The CDR3, as DNA: TGTGCCAGCAGCTTAGGGACGATGAACACTGAAGCTTTCTTT. This chain joins TRBV7-9 and TRBJ1-1; D is unclear. Trimming cost V 1 base and J 0 bases, with 6 bases left between them. Per the germline V gene, CDR1 is SEHNR and CDR2 is FQNEAQ (reference sequence). This CDR3 is built from 14 residues.